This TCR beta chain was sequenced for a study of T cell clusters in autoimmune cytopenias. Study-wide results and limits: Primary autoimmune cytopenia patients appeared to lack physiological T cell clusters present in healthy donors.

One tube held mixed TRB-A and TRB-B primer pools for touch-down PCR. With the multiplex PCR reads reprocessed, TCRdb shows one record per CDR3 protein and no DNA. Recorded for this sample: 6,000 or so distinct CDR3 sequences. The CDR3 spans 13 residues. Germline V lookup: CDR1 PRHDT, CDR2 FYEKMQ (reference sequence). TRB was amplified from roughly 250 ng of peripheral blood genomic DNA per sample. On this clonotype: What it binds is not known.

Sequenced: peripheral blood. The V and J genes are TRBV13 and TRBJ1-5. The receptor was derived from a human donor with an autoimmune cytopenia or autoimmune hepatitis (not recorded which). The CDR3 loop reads CASSLGRGQPQHF. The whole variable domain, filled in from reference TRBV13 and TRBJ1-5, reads AAGVIQSPRHLIKEKRETATLKCYPIPRHDTVYWYQQGPGQDPQFLISFYEKMQSDKGSIPDRFSAQQFSDYHSELNMSSLELGDSALYFCASSLGRGQPQHFGDGTRLSIL.